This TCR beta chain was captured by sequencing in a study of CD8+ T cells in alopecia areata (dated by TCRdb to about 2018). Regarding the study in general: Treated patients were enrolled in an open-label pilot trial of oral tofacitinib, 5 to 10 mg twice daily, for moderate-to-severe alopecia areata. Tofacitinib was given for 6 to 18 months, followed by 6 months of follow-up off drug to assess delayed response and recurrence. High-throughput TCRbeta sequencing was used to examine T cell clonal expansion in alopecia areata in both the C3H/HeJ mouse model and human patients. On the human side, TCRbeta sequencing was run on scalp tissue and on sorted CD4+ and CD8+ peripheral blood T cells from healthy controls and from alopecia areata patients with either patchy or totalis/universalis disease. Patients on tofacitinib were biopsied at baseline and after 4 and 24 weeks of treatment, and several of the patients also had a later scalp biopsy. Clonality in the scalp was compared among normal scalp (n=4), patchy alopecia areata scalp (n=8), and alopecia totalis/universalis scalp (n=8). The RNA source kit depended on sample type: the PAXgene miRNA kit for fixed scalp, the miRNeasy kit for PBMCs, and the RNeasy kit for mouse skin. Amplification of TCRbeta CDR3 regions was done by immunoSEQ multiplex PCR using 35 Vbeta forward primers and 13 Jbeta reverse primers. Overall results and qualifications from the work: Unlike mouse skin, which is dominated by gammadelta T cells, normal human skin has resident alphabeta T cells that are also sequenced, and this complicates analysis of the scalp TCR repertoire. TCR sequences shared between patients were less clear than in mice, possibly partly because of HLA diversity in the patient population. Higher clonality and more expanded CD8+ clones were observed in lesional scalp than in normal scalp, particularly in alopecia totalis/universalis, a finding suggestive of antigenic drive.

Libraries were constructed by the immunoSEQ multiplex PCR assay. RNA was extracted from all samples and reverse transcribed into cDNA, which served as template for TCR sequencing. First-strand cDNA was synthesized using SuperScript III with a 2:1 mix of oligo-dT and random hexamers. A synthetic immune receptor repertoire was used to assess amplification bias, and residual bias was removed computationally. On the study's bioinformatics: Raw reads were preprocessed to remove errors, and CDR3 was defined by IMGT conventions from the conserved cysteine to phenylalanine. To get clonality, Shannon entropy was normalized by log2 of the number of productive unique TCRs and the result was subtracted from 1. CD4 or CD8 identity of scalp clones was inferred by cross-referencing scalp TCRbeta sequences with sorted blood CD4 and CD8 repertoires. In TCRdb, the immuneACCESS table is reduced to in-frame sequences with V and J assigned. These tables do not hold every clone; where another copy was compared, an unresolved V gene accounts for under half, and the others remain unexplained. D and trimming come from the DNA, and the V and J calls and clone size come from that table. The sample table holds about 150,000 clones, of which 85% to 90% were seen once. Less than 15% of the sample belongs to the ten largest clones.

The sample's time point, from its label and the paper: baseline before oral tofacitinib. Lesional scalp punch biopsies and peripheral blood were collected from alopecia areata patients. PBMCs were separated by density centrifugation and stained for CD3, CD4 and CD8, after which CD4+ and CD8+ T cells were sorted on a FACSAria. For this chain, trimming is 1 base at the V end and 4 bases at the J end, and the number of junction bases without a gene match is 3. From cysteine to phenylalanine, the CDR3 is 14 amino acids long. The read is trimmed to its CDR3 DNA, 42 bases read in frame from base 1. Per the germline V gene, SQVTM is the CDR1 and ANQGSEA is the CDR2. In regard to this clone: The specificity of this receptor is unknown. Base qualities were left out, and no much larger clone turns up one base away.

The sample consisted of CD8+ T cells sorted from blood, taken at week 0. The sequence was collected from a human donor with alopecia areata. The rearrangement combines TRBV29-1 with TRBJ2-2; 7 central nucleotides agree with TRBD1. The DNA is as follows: TGCAGCGTTGAAGGGACAGGAACCACCGGGGAGCTGTTTTTT. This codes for CSVEGTGTTGELFF.